The rows below give T cell receptor beta chains drawn from one sample of a study of CD8+CD57+ T cells in acquired aplastic anemia. TCRdb independently ran MiXCR on the reads; one entry per CDR3 protein. In the table there are 160,000 or so distinct CDR3 sequences, around half of which are singletons. The source material was sorted CD4+, CD8+, or CD8+CD57+ T cells (not recorded which) from PBMCs. Source of these receptors: a human donor with aplastic anemia. CDR3s include the opening cysteine and the closing phenylalanine or tryptophan. A D gene is named only where the DNA matches it firmly. The listing skips clone size in some rows; elsewhere it reads once, few, many or a size class.

abundance | j_gene | v_gene | d_gene | CDR3aa | CDR3nt
. | TRBJ1-2 | TRBV16 | TRBD1 | CASSQTSGTGVGYTF | TGTGCCAGCAGCCAGACATCCGGGACAGGGGTTGGCTACACCTTC
. | TRBJ1-1 | TRBV29-1 | TRBD1 | CSVGTGDASF | TGCAGCGTCGGGACAGGGGATGCTTCCTTT
. | TRBJ1-3 | TRBV2 | TRBD1 | CASRDRGSGNTIYF | TGTGCCAGCAGGGACAGGGGCTCTGGAAACACCATATATTTT
many | TRBJ2-3 | TRBV5-6 | . | CASSWGSHSSTDTQYF | TGTGCCAGCAGCTGGGGCTCTCATTCCAGCACAGATACGCAGTATTTT
. | TRBJ1-2 | TRBV10-2 | . | CASSHYSRDTDAYGYTF | TGCGCCAGCAGCCACTACAGCCGGGACACCGATGCCTATGGCTACACCTTC
many | TRBJ1-5 | TRBV5-6 | TRBD1 | CASSRDRGNGNQPQHF | TGTGCCAGCAGCAGGGACAGGGGAAATGGCAATCAGCCCCAGCATTTT
. | TRBJ1-2 | TRBV12-3/TRBV12-4 | TRBD1 | CASSSPGQGGYGYTF | TGTGCCAGCAGTTCTCCGGGACAGGGAGGCTATGGCTACACCTTC
. | TRBJ2-7 | TRBV19 | . | CATRRGQFDEQYF | TGTGCTACCAGGAGGGGACAGTTCGACGAGCAGTACTTC
few | TRBJ2-3 | TRBV10-3 | . | CAIRGLPNEQYF | TGTGCCATCAGGGGACTCCCCAATGAGCAGTATTTT
. | TRBJ1-1 | TRBV24-1 | . | CATSAGRVGGDTEAFF | TGTGCCACCAGTGCCGGCAGGGTGGGCGGGGACACTGAAGCTTTCTTT
few | TRBJ1-5 | TRBV10-3 | TRBD1 | CASSWGLTGGNQPQHF | TGTGCCAGCAGCTGGGGGTTGACAGGGGGTAATCAGCCCCAGCATTTT
. | TRBJ1-1 | TRBV24-1 | . | CATSEGARNTEAFF | TGTGCCACCAGTGAGGGGGCCAGGAACACTGAAGCTTTCTTT
many | TRBJ1-3 | TRBV5-6 | . | CASSPVGAGNTIYF | TGTGCCAGCAGCCCTGTGGGGGCTGGAAACACCATATATTTT
many | TRBJ1-2 | TRBV19 | . | CASSIANYGYTF | TGTGCCAGTAGTATAGCCAATTATGGCTACACCTTC
. | TRBJ1-1 | TRBV20-1 | . | CSARVLGRPMNTEAFF | TGCAGTGCTAGAGTTCTTGGACGGCCCATGAACACTGAAGCTTTCTTT
. | TRBJ2-5 | TRBV24-1 | . | CATSEQAEETQYF | TGTGCCACCAGTGAACAAGCGGAAGAGACCCAGTACTTC
. | TRBJ2-6 | TRBV9 | . | CASSQGLTF | TGTGCCAGCAGCCAAGGATTGACTTTC
. | TRBJ1-1 | TRBV2 | . | CASESGRTEAFF | TGTGCCAGCGAGTCGGGGAGGACTGAAGCTTTCTTT
many | TRBJ1-2 | TRBV6-5 | . | CASSYTNRGFGYTF | TGTGCCAGCAGTTACACAAACCGCGGGTTTGGCTACACCTTC
. | TRBJ1-6 | TRBV20-1 | TRBD1 | CSAAQGDRDNSPLHF | TGCAGTGCTGCTCAGGGGGACAGGGATAATTCACCCCTCCACTTT
. | TRBJ1-2 | TRBV29-1 | . | CSAGTIFLCANYGYTF | TGCAGCGCCGGCACTATATTCTTATGTGCTAACTATGGCTACACCTTC
. | TRBJ1-2 | TRBV19 | . | CASSRSDYGYTF | TGTGCCAGTAGTCGGAGCGACTATGGCTACACCTTC
few | TRBJ1-2 | TRBV24-1 | . | CATTDSSGNTF | TGTGCCACCACTGACAGCTCTGGAAACACCTTC
many | TRBJ2-7 | TRBV2 | . | CASSDRQAYEQYF | TGTGCCAGCAGTGACAGACAGGCCTACGAGCAGTACTTC
many | TRBJ2-7 | TRBV12-3/TRBV12-4 | . | CASTFTPYEQYF | TGTGCCAGCACCTTTACCCCCTACGAGCAGTACTTC
. | TRBJ2-7 | TRBV24-1 | . | CATGLRTYEQYF | TGTGCCACCGGACTAAGGACATACGAGCAGTACTTC
. | TRBJ2-3 | TRBV24-1 | TRBD1 | CASSPLAGGRTDTQYF | TGTGCCAGCTCACCACTTGCAGGGGGCCGCACAGATACGCAGTATTTT
few | TRBJ2-7 | TRBV19 | TRBD1 | CASSTGPGQGAEQYF | TGTGCCAGTAGTACCGGTCCGGGACAGGGGGCCGAGCAGTACTTC
. | TRBJ1-1 | TRBV7-9 | TRBD1 | CASRTGQGAFF | TGTGCCAGCAGGACAGGACAGGGGGCTTTCTTT
many | TRBJ1-2 | TRBV6-5 | TRBD1 | CASSNSGTGSYGYTF | TGTGCCAGCAGTAACTCCGGGACAGGGTCTTATGGCTACACCTTC
many | TRBJ1-2 | TRBV4-3 | . | CASSQAGGGYTF | TGCGCCAGCAGCCAAGCGGGGGGAGGCTACACCTTC
. | TRBJ2-1 | TRBV30 | . | CAWSPQEEQFF | TGTGCCTGGAGTCCCCAGGAGGAGCAGTTCTTC
. | TRBJ1-4 | TRBV6-2/TRBV6-3 | . | CASNLPGAPNEKLFF | TGTGCCAGCAACCTACCGGGAGCACCTAACGAAAAACTGTTTTTT
. | TRBJ1-5 | TRBV6-1 | TRBD1 | CASRDRENQPQHF | TGTGCCAGCAGGGACAGGGAGAATCAGCCCCAGCATTTT
many | TRBJ1-2 | TRBV9 | . | CASSADGTASNYGYTF | TGTGCCAGCAGCGCCGATGGGACTGCATCTAACTATGGCTACACCTTC
many | TRBJ2-3 | TRBV13 | . | CASSLNTDTQYF | TGTGCCAGCAGCCTAAACACAGATACGCAGTATTTT
many | TRBJ1-1 | TRBV5-1 | TRBD1 | CASSLQGQGTRAEAFF | TGCGCCAGCAGCTTGCAGGGACAGGGGACCCGGGCTGAAGCTTTCTTT
. | TRBJ1-2 | TRBV2 | . | CASSLGRLNGYTF | TGTGCCAGCAGCTTGGGACGGCTAAACGGCTACACCTTC
many | TRBJ2-1 | TRBV24-1 | TRBD2 | CATSDRTSGKGYNEQFF | TGTGCCACCAGTGATAGGACTAGCGGGAAGGGCTACAATGAGCAGTTCTTC
many | TRBJ1-2 | TRBV7-2 | . | CASSFRQNYGYTF | TGTGCCAGCAGCTTTCGACAAAACTATGGCTACACCTTC
many | TRBJ1-2 | TRBV11-2 | . | CAGSFERTSGSYGYTF | TGTGCCGGCAGCTTTGAACGGACCTCAGGGTCATATGGCTACACCTTC
. | TRBJ1-2 | TRBV7-3 | . | CASSLTGGETDGYTF | TGTGCCAGCAGCTTAACTGGGGGCGAGACCGATGGCTACACCTTC
once | TRBJ1-5 | TRBV15 | TRBD1 | CAHTGTEDQPQHF | TGTGCCCATACCGGGACAGAGGATCAGCCCCAGCATTTT
. | TRBJ2-3 | TRBV24-1 | . | CATSDPEGTDTQYF | TGTGCCACCAGTGATCCGGAGGGCACAGATACGCAGTATTTT
. | TRBJ2-1 | TRBV10-3 | TRBD2 | CATSLTGGYNEQFF | TGTGCCACCAGCCTAACGGGAGGCTACAATGAGCAGTTCTTC
many | TRBJ2-1 | TRBV2 | TRBD2 | CASSEIAGPYNEQFF | TGTGCCAGCAGTGAAATAGCGGGACCCTACAATGAGCAGTTCTTC
. | TRBJ2-1 | TRBV12-3/TRBV12-4 | TRBD2 | CASSLSWEGRDNEQFF | TGTGCCAGCAGTTTAAGTTGGGAGGGACGAGACAATGAGCAGTTCTTC
. | TRBJ1-2 | TRBV19 | . | CASSIDRPAAYGYTF | TGTGCCAGTAGTATAGATCGTCCGGCAGCCTATGGCTACACCTTC
. | TRBJ2-7 | TRBV5-6 | . | CASSLPLGHEQYF | TGTGCCAGCAGCTTACCCCTTGGACACGAGCAGTACTTC
many | TRBJ1-2 | TRBV7-2 | . | CASRSDGPYGYTF | TGTGCCAGCAGGTCGGACGGTCCCTATGGCTACACCTTC
many | TRBJ2-1 | TRBV4-2 | . | CASSQGDSLNEQFF | TGTGCCAGCAGCCAGGGGGACTCGCTGAATGAGCAGTTCTTC